This TCR beta chain was observed in a study of CD8 T cells in Susac syndrome. The RNA input was about 0.5 to 1 ug, and it was reverse transcribed with random hexamers. A multiplex approach, immunoSEQ multiplex PCR, amplified TCR beta CDR3 across 54 Vbeta and 13 Jbeta. MiXCR, run by TCRdb on the immunoSEQ multiplex PCR reads, gives a single entry per CDR3 protein. The profile shows approximately 160,000 distinct CDR3 sequences, about 92% of them singletons. This clonotype was observed a single time. TCR beta sequencing covered blood CD8+ and CD4+ T cells. In contrast to the negatively isolated CD8+ and CD4+ T cells, TEMRA cells were FACS-enriched. The trim removed 3 bases at V and 1 base at J, leaving 7 bases unmatched. The CDR3 covers 16 residues. Germline values: CDR1 SGHDT, CDR2 YYEEEE.

What was sequenced was CD4+ T cells from PBMCs. The sequence was collected from a human donor in good health. The chain uses TRBV5-6 and TRBJ2-1; 7 bases match TRBD2. The CDR3 region is CASSWEGRASYNEQFF. CDR3 DNA: TGTGCCAGCAGCTGGGAGGGGCGGGCATCCTACAATGAGCAGTTCTTC.